The 8 T cell receptor beta chains presented below share a single source sample, sequenced in a study of blood T cell repertoires in COVID-19. Repertoires were generated with immunoSEQ multiplex PCR, while TCRdb's copy carries only in-frame clones and drops some. This sample has about 280,000 clones, with about four fifths found just once. Material for sequencing was peripheral blood. The receptor set was obtained from a woman aged 45-65 years who had recovered from COVID-19.

The rearrangement uses TRBV18 and TRBJ1-1; D uncertain. The germline V gene encodes CDR1 KGHSH and CDR2 LQKENI. This CDR3 is 13 amino acids long. Trimming took 1 base from V and 6 from J, leaving 9 bases between them. The CDR3: CASSPLSGAEAFF. The CDR3 nucleotides read TGTGCCAGCTCACCACTATCAGGTGCTGAAGCTTTCTTT.

The chain couples TRBV28 to TRBJ2-2, with 7 bases identical to TRBD1. V was pared by 3 bases and J by 1 base, with 2 bases of the junction left unmatched. Germline CDR1 and CDR2: MDHEN and SYDVKM. This CDR3 comprises 15 residues. The CDR3 protein is CASSFRQGNTGELFF. CDR3 bases: TGTGCCAGCAGTTTTAGACAGGGGAACACCGGGGAGCTGTTTTTT. Using reference TRBV28 and TRBJ2-2 for the parts outside the CDR3, the full variable domain is DVKVTQSSRYLVKRTGEKVFLECVQDMDHENMFWYRQDPGLGLRLIYFSYDVKMKEKGDIPEGYSVSREKKERFSLILESASTNQTSMYLCASSFRQGNTGELFFGEGSRLTVL.

This CDR3 reads CASSHHRQGTWTGELFF. CDR3 DNA sequence: TGTGCCAGCAGTCACCACCGACAGGGCACTTGGACCGGGGAGCTGTTTTTT. The genes are TRBV6-2 or TRBV6-3 and TRBJ2-2; the match to TRBD1 covers 7 bases. The CDR3 is 17 residues long. The junction had 14 bases not matched to a gene; V was cut back by 5 bases and J by 5 bases. The germline gives CDR1 MNHEY, CDR2 SVGEGT.

This chain joins TRBV6-1 and TRBJ2-7; D ambiguous. V lost 2 bases and J lost 3, with 11 bases in between. This CDR3 contains 14 residues. From germline, CDR1 is MNHNS and CDR2 SASEGT. CDR3 in amino acids: CASSESPYIYEQYF. In DNA, the CDR3 is TGTGCCAGCAGTGAATCGCCATACATCTACGAGCAGTACTTC.

This sequence joins TRBV27 and TRBJ2-1, with TRBD2 matching over 12 bases. Per germline, CDR1 MNHEY and CDR2 SMNVEV (reference sequence). The trim removed 3 bases at V and 6 bases at J, leaving 6 bases unmatched. CDR3 size: 16 residues. CDR3 residues: CASSLQTSGSGNEQFF. In DNA, the CDR3 is TGTGCCAGCAGTTTGCAGACTAGCGGGAGCGGCAATGAGCAGTTCTTC.

The chain is built from TRBV28 and TRBJ2-5; 7 positions match TRBD2. The germline CDR1 and CDR2 sequences are MDHEN and SYDVKM. This CDR3 is built from 15 residues. Germline trimming cut 2 bases from V and 11 bases from J; bases unmatched to any gene: 14. The CDR3 DNA is TGTGCCAGCAGTTTAAGTTTTGGGGGGGGTAATATGCAGTACTTC. Amino acid sequence: CASSLSFGGGNMQYF.

This sequence joins TRBV5-1 and TRBJ2-1; 8 bases agree with TRBD1. Germline CDR1 reads SGHRS; CDR2 reads YFSETQ. The J segment lost 8 bases and the V segment lost 0 bases, leaving 7 bases of the junction unmatched. The CDR3 is 15 amino acids. The CDR3 DNA sequence: TGCGCCAGCAGCTTGGCAGGCAGGGGGCATGATGAGCAGTTCTTC. This gives the protein CASSLAGRGHDEQFF.

This clone turned up a few times. V and J are TRBV2 and TRBJ1-5, with D tentatively TRBD1 (5 bases). The germline V gene encodes CDR1 SNHLY and CDR2 FYNNEI. Trimming took off 3 bases at V and 2 bases at J, with 11 bases between the two ends. CDR3 length: 15 residues. The CDR3 DNA follows: TGTGCCAGCAGTGAGGTCCAGGGTGGCAATCAGCCCCAGCATTTT. It specifies CASSEVQGGNQPQHF.